These 7 T cell receptor beta chains share one sample of origin, sequenced in a study of T cells in Graves' hyperthyroidism and ophthalmopathy. Regions amplified from RNA transcripts were the TCR beta CDR3 regions. The TCR CDR3 was amplified in a first-round RT-PCR using the HTBI primer set. Each CDR3 protein is one row after TCRdb ran MiXCR on the multiplex PCR reads. The sample lists roughly 840,000 distinct CDR3 sequences; 38% were seen once. The sequenced material came from blood. The receptors were gathered from a man between 18 and 29 years old with Graves' hyperthyroidism.

The rearrangement links TRBV4-2 to TRBJ2-7; D may match TRBD1 or TRBD2 (6 bases each). The CDR3 runs to 14 residues. In germline, CDR1 is LGHNA, CDR2 YNFKEQ. The V gene lost 0 bases and the J gene lost 7 bases, with 13 bases spanning the gap. CDR3 sequence reads: CASSQDRGVREQYF. The CDR3 DNA reads TGTGCCAGCAGCCAAGATAGGGGGGTTCGAGAGCAGTACTTC.

This clonotype was seen ten or more times. The chain couples TRBV15 to TRBJ1-1, with D possibly matching TRBD1 (5 bases). V was shortened by 0 bases and J by 5 bases, with 10 bases between the two germline ends. Germline CDR1 and CDR2: LNHNV and YYDKDF (reference sequence). The CDR3 is made up of 14 amino acids. The CDR3 bases are TGTGCCACCAGCAGAGATCAGGGCTGGACTGAAGCTTTCTTT. This encodes CATSRDQGWTEAFF.

This clonotype showed up many times. The CDR3: CASRSGPEVQPQHF. The DNA of the CDR3 is TGTGCCAGCAGGTCGGGGCCAGAGGTTCAGCCCCAGCATTTT. V is TRBV12-3 or TRBV12-4 and J is TRBJ1-5, with D possibly being TRBD1 (5 bases). The V end was cut by 6 bases, the J end by 6 bases, with 15 bases between. The CDR3 has 14 amino acids.

At least ten counts were recorded for this clonotype. The chain has TRBV10-3 and TRBJ2-7; 8 positions match TRBD2. CDR1 and CDR2 (germline): ENHRY, SYGVKD. The CDR3 has 13 residues. The chain's CDR3 is CAGAGGLIYEQYF. In DNA, the CDR3 is TGTGCTGGTGCGGGGGGCTTGATCTACGAGCAGTACTTC.

This clonotype came up many times. The chain has TRBV14 and TRBJ1-6, with a tentative D call TRBD1 (5 bases). CDR3 length equals 14 residues. With 2 bases removed from V and 10 bases from J, the gap between germline ends came to 12 bases. The V gene's germline CDR1 is SGHDN and CDR2 FVKESK. The CDR3 loop reads CASSQFSRESPLHF. The CDR3 DNA reads TGTGCCAGCAGCCAATTCTCCAGGGAATCACCCCTCCACTTT.

As to this clonotype: This likely comes from a read error, as the CDR3 has no conserved phenylalanine or tryptophan at its end. No DNA is shown, since the ends of the CDR3 on it are uncertain; the CDR3 is the one TCRdb lists. CDR3 sequence: CASSRENT. The V gene is TRBV21-1, the J gene TRBJ1-3. TRBV21-1 is described as a pseudogene. The CDR3 is 8 residues long, counting both termini.

This clonotype was detected a few times. V gene TRBV9 combines with J gene TRBJ1-1; no clear D. Looked up from germline, CDR1 is SGDLS and CDR2 is YYNGEE. This CDR3 has 13 residues. V lost 1 base, J lost 4 bases, and 8 bases lay in between. The CDR3 protein is CASSVKTGTEAFF. In DNA form, the CDR3 reads TGTGCCAGCAGCGTAAAAACGGGCACTGAAGCTTTCTTT.